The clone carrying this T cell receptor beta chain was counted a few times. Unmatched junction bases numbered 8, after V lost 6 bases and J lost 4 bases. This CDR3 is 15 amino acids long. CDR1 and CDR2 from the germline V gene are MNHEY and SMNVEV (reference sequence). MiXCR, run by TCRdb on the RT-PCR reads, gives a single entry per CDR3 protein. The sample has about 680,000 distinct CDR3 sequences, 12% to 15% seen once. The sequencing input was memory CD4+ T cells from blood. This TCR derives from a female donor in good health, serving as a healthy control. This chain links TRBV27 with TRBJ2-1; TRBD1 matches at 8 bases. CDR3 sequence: CASRDSGGPYNEQFF. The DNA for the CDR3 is TGTGCCAGCAGGGATTCAGGGGGCCCATACAATGAGCAGTTCTTC.